This T cell receptor beta chain was identified during a study of cytomegalovirus exposure and HLA in healthy donors. Findings and caveats of the study: Later on, an analysis found that several of the most significant clusters appeared to be linked to common viral pathogens, which included parvovirus B19. Association of 16,951 TCR beta sequences with HLA alleles was found at 0.05 false discovery rate in a later analysis.

For this clone: The antigen is unknown.

The PCR was carried out with 60 Vbeta primers and 13 Jbeta primers. Measured with immunoSEQ multiplex PCR; TCRdb has only the in-frame clones, and not every one. This table holds hundreds of thousands of clones, 76% found once. Germline values: CDR1 SGHVS, CDR2 FQNEAQ. Trimming took 5 bases from V and 2 from J; bases not matched to a gene: 1. The CDR3 is 14 residues long. Sequenced material: PBMCs. The chain has TRBV7-8 and TRBJ2-7; 12 bases agree with TRBD1. The TCR sequence derives from a man aged 18 to 29 in good health and CMV-seronegative. CDR3 sequence reads: CASSGDRGPYEQYF. DNA for the CDR3: TGTGCCAGCAGCGGGGACAGGGGGCCCTACGAGCAGTACTTC.